This T cell receptor beta chain was identified during a study of CD8 T cells in ankylosing spondylitis. Overall study results and limits: Ankylosing spondylitis blood appeared to carry a characteristic TCR beta motif of roughly 8 highly homologous variants. Reportedly, disease-linked clones are significantly enriched in ankylosing spondylitis patients' matched synovial fluid.

By quantitative 5'-RACE with molecular barcodes, the TCR beta libraries were made. Using its own MiXCR run on the 5' RACE reads, TCRdb lists one record per CDR3 protein. Here the sample spans about 390,000 distinct CDR3 sequences, about a fifth being singletons. This clonotype was counted only a few times. The target antigen is unknown. Trimming at V came to 2 bases and at J to 0 bases, leaving 5 bases not matched to a gene. This CDR3 region has 16 residues. Germline lookup yields CDR1 SGHRS and CDR2 YFSETQ. The clonotype originates from a male donor with ankylosing spondylitis. The chain has TRBV5-1 and TRBJ2-3; 8 bases line up with TRBD2. Source material: blood, either unsorted or a sorted T cell fraction (not recorded which). The CDR3 region is CASSLRSGSSTDTQYF. In nucleotides, the CDR3 is TGCGCCAGCAGCTTAAGAAGCGGGAGCAGCACAGATACGCAGTATTTT.